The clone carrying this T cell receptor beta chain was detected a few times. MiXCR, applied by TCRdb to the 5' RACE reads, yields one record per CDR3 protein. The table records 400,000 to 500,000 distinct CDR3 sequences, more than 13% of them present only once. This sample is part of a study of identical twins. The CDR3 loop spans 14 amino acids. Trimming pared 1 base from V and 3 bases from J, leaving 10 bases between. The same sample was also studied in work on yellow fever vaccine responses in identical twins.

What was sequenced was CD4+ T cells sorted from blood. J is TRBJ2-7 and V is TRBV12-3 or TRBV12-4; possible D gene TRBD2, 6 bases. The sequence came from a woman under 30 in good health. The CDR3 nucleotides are TGTGCCAGCAGTTTAGGGGGGGAAGGCTACGAGCAGTACTTC. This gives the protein CASSLGGEGYEQYF.